This T cell receptor (beta chain) emerged from a study of prognosis after radiotherapy for stage I lung cancer. Turning to the study itself: Non-small cell lung cancer patients were all deemed medically inoperable.

Two rounds of multiplex PCR amplified TCR beta CDR3 from genomic DNA. The use of primers specific to each TRBV and TRBJ gene characterized first-round PCR. TCRdb re-called the multiplex PCR reads through MiXCR, storing one row per CDR3 protein. The sample carries approximately 17,000 distinct CDR3 sequences, around 42% recorded once. Germline values: CDR1 MNHNS, CDR2 SASEGT. The CDR3 has 14 amino acids. The V end lost 9 bases, the J end lost 5 bases, and 18 bases lay between the germline ends. The clonotype was recovered from a donor over 45 with non-small cell lung cancer. The chain recombines TRBV6-1 with TRBJ2-3, with D perhaps TRBD2 (6 bases). The sequenced sample was PBMCs, obtained before or after stereotactic body radiation therapy (not recorded which). The CDR3 sequence is CASGISGRLDTQYF. In nucleotides, the CDR3 is TGTGCCAGTGGGATTAGCGGCCGCTTAGATACGCAGTATTTT.